These 2 T cell receptor beta chains were all obtained from the same sample, sequenced in a study of T cell repertoires in cytomegalovirus infection (dated by TCRdb to between 2019 and 2020). Sequencing took place on an Illumina HiSeq 1500. TCRdb reprocessing: public reads trimmed at Q25 with fastp, clones called with MiXCR, in-frame beta chains kept. Each CDR3 protein appears once, grouped with its most common genes and DNA. The sample table records about 260,000 distinct CDR3 sequences; 12% to 15% of these occur just once. Roughly 8.7% of the sample is held by the ten biggest clonotypes. Sequenced material: PBMCs. The receptors derive from a human donor in good health (CMV status not recorded). Some clones in this sample may be carry-over from other donors' samples.

This clonotype was recorded at least ten times. The rearrangement joins TRBV7-3 to TRBJ2-2; TRBD1 aligns across 12 bases. J was trimmed by 5 bases and V by 4 bases; bases with no gene match: 17. The CDR3 consists of 20 residues. The V gene's germline CDR1 is SGHTA and CDR2 FQGTGA. The CDR3 sequence: CASSSYLSGTGGAGTGELFF. For the CDR3, the DNA is TGTGCCAGCAGCTCCTACCTTTCCGGGACAGGGGGCGCGGGGACCGGGGAGCTGTTTTTT. Using reference TRBV7-3 and TRBJ2-2 for the parts outside the CDR3, the full variable domain is GAGVSQTPSNKVTEKGKYVELRCDPISGHTALYWYRQSLGQGPEFLIYFQGTGAADDSGLPNDRFFAVRPEGSVSTLKIQRTERGDSAVYLCASSSYLSGTGGAGTGELFFGEGSRLTVL.

There are a few counts of this clonotype. This chain links TRBV24-1 with TRBJ2-3; 8 bases are a match to TRBD2. Losses at the gene ends were 1 base for V and 5 bases for J; bases not matched to a gene: 10. Germline CDR1 is KGHDR and CDR2 is SFDVKD. The CDR3 consists of 17 residues. The CDR3 is CATSDFASGRDIDTQYF. In DNA form, the CDR3 reads TGTGCCACCAGTGATTTTGCAAGCGGGAGAGACATAGATACGCAGTATTTT.